The clone carrying this TCR beta chain was seen at least ten times. The treatment was: PENTA 11 planned treatment interruption arm or continuous ART arm. At least 24 weeks of at least three-drug ART, in children 2 to 15 years. Naive CD4+ CD45RA+ CD45RO- T cells were sorted from thawed PBMCs. RNA-based 3' RACE libraries used unique molecular identifiers. MiXCR was run by TCRdb on the 3' RACE reads, yielding one entry per CDR3 protein. The sample contains about 40,000 distinct CDR3 sequences, around 7% of which appear only once. This sample was included in a study of HIV-infected children after antiretroviral therapy interruption. Study in general: Most children had recorded EBV and CMV exposure.

The specimen comprised CD45RA+ CD4+ T cells from PBMCs, pooled from several time points, sampled from a donor given antiretroviral therapy, either interrupted or continuous. As for subset: naive CD4+ CD45RA+ CD45RO- T cells. This TCR was sampled from a pool of human donors with HIV.

The CDR3 protein is CASSTGTVRNTEAFF. CDR3 in DNA: TGTGCCAGTAGTACCGGGACAGTCCGGAACACTGAAGCTTTCTTT. This chain links TRBV19 with TRBJ1-1, with TRBD1 matching 7 bases. Per germline, CDR1 LNHDA and CDR2 SQIVND (reference sequence). CDR3 length: 15 residues. The ends lost 4 bases at V and 1 base at J; junction bases unmatched: 6.